This record covers a single T cell receptor (beta chain). Its antigen is unknown. V dropped 2 bases and J dropped 7 bases, with 12 bases sitting between them. This CDR3 spans 14 amino acids. Germline values: CDR1 SGHRS, CDR2 YFSETQ. Produced via immunoSEQ multiplex PCR; TCRdb's table is partial and in-frame only. The sample has about 31,000 clones, over 90% seen once. This record belongs to a study of OX40 agonist ivuxolimab in advanced cancers. Findings and limits, study-wide: Expanded peripheral T cells had an undetermined antigen specificity.

This specimen consisted of CD4+ or CD8+ T cells sorted from blood, obtained in a trial of the OX40 agonist ivuxolimab. V gene TRBV5-1 combines with J gene TRBJ2-2, with a possible D match to TRBD1 (6 bases). This TCR was recovered from an adult with an advanced solid tumor such as melanoma, head and neck, liver or kidney cancer. The CDR3 bases are TGCGCCAGCAGCTTCGCAGGGGCCGGCGGGGAGCTGTTTTTT. Its protein product is CASSFAGAGGELFF. The whole variable domain, remainder taken from reference TRBV5-1 and TRBJ2-2, is KAGVTQTPRYLIKTRGQQVTLSCSPISGHRSVSWYQQTPGQGLQFLFEYFSETQRNKGNFPGRFSGRQFSNSRSEMNVSTLELGDSALYLCASSFAGAGGELFFGEGSRLTVL.